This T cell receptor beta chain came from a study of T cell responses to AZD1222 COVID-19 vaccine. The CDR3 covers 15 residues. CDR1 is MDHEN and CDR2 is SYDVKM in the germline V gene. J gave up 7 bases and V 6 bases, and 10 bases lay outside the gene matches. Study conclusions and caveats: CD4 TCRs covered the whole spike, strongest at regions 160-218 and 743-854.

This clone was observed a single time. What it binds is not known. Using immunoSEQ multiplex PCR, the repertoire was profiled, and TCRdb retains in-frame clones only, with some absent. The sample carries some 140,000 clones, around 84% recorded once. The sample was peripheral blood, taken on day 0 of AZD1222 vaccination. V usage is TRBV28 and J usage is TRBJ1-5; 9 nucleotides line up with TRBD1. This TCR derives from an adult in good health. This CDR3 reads CASRPRDRAAQPQHF. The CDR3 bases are TGTGCCAGCAGACCCCGGGACAGGGCCGCGCAGCCCCAGCATTTT.